The rows below give T cell receptor beta chains drawn from one sample of a study of T cells after yellow fever vaccination. One entry per CDR3 protein, called by TCRdb with MiXCR from the 5' RACE reads. This table has some 340,000 distinct CDR3 sequences, 4.1% appearing once. Sequenced material: PBMCs, taken 5 days after the yellow fever booster vaccination. These receptors all come from a man aged 18 to 30 who received the YFV17D yellow fever vaccine. Both conserved end residues are part of each CDR3. Each record gives: J gene, D gene, V gene, CDR3 protein. The D gene is left open where the match is weak.

J gene: TRBJ1-2
D gene: -
V gene: TRBV29-1
CDR3 protein: CSVEDVRPGYTF

J gene: TRBJ1-6
D gene: -
V gene: TRBV5-1
CDR3 protein: CASSGGLNNSPLHF

J gene: TRBJ1-1
D gene: -
V gene: TRBV10-2
CDR3 protein: CASSESREEAFF

J gene: TRBJ2-1
D gene: TRBD2
V gene: TRBV20-1
CDR3 protein: CSALSGGAGSEQFF

J gene: TRBJ1-1
D gene: TRBD1
V gene: TRBV4-1
CDR3 protein: CASSPLTGLQGAEAFF

J gene: TRBJ1-1
D gene: -
V gene: TRBV4-3
CDR3 protein: CASSQDILATEAFF

J gene: TRBJ2-1
D gene: TRBD2
V gene: TRBV4-2
CDR3 protein: CASSQPLGGGSGVGGFEQFF

J gene: TRBJ2-5
D gene: TRBD1
V gene: TRBV5-1
CDR3 protein: CASSQTGDGETQYF

J gene: TRBJ2-1
D gene: -
V gene: TRBV5-1
CDR3 protein: CASSLTGTLNNEQFF

J gene: TRBJ1-1
D gene: TRBD1
V gene: TRBV10-3
CDR3 protein: CAISGTGGIGSEAFF

J gene: TRBJ2-7
D gene: -
V gene: TRBV20-1
CDR3 protein: CSASRQYEQYF

J gene: TRBJ2-5
D gene: TRBD2
V gene: TRBV6-2/TRBV6-3
CDR3 protein: CASSLSSGQETQYF